A single sample gave rise to the 2 T cell receptor beta chains below, sequenced in a study of blood T cells in healthy people across ages. For the second PCR, which ran for roughly 7 to 11 cycles, a sample-barcoded 5' primer and a J-beta primer mix were used. TCRdb re-called the 5' RACE reads with MiXCR, one entry per CDR3 protein. This sample has some 1.4 million distinct CDR3 sequences, with approximately 40% found just once. Sequenced sample: blood. These receptors were taken from a woman between 18 and 30 years old in good health.

This chain links TRBV28 with TRBJ2-2; TRBD2 aligns across 9 bases. The CDR3 covers 16 residues. The ends lost 3 bases at V and 3 bases at J; junction bases unmatched: 5. The germline V gene has CDR1 MDHEN and CDR2 SYDVKM. CDR3 residues: CASSLGLAGYTGELFF. The CDR3 DNA is TGTGCCAGCAGTTTGGGGCTAGCGGGATACACCGGGGAGCTGTTTTTT. The full variable domain, with the rest looked up from reference TRBV28 and TRBJ2-2, is DVKVTQSSRYLVKRTGEKVFLECVQDMDHENMFWYRQDPGLGLRLIYFSYDVKMKEKGDIPEGYSVSREKKERFSLILESASTNQTSMYLCASSLGLAGYTGELFFGEGSRLTVL.

The chain employs TRBV13 and TRBJ2-2; 7 nucleotides agree with TRBD1. Trimming at V came to 3 bases and at J to 3 bases, leaving 4 bases not matched to a gene. The length of the CDR3 is 15 residues. Germline CDR1 is PRHDT and CDR2 is FYEKMQ (reference sequence). The chain's CDR3 is CASSLTGWDTGELFF. The CDR3 nucleotides read TGTGCCAGCAGCTTGACAGGGTGGGACACCGGGGAGCTGTTTTTT.